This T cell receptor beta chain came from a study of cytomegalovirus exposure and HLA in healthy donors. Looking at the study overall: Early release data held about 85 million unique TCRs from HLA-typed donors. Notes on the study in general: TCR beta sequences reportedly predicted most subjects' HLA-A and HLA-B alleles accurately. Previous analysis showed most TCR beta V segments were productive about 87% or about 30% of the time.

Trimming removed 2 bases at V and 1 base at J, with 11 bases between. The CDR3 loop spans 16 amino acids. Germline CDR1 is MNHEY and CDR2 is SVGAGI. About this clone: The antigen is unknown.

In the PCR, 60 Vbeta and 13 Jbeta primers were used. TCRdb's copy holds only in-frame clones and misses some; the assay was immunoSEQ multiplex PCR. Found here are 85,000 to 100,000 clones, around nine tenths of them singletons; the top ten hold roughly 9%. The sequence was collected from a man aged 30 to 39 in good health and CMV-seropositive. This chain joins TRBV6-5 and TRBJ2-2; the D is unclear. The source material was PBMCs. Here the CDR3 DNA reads TGTGCCAGCAGTTACGCTATATTCAAGAACACCGGGGAGCTGTTTTTT. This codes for CASSYAIFKNTGELFF.